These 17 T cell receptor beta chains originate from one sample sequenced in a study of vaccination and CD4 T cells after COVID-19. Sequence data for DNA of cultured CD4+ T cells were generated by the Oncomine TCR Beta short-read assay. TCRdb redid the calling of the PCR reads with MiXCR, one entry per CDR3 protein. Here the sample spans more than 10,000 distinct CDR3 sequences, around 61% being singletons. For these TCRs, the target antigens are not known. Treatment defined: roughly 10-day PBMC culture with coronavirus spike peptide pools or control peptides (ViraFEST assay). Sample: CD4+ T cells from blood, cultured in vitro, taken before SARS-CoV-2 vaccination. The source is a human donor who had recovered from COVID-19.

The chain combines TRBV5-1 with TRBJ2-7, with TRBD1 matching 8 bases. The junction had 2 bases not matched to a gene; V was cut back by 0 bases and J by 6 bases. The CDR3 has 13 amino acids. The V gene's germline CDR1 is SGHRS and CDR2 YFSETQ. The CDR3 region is CASSLVGTGEQYF. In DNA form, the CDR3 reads TGCGCCAGCAGCTTGGTTGGGACAGGCGAGCAGTACTTC.

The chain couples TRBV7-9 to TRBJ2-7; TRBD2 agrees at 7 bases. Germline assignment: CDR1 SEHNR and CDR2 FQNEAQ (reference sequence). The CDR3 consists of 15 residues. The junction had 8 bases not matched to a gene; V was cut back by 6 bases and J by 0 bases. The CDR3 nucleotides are TGTGCCAGCAGACAACTAGCGAGGAGCTCCTACGAGCAGTACTTC. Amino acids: CASRQLARSSYEQYF.

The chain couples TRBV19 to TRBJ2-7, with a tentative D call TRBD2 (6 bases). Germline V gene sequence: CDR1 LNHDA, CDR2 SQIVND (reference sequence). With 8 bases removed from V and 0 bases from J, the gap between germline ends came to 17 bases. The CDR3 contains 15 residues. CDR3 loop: CASAVSGLSSYEQYF. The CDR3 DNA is TGTGCCAGTGCAGTTAGCGGACTGAGCTCCTACGAGCAGTACTTC.

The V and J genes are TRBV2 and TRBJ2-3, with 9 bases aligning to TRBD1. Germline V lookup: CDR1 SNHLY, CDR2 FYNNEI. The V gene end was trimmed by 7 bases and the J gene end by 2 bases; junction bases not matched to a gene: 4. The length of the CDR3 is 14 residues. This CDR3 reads CASIQGAYTDTQYF. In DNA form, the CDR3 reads TGTGCCAGCATACAGGGGGCCTACACAGATACGCAGTATTTT.

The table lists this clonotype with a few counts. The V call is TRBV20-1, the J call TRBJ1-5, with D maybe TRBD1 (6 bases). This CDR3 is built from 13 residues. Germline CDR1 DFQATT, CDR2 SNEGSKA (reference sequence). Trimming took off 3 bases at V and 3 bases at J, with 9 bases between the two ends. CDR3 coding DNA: TGCAGTGCTAGTTGGGGGGCCAATCAGCCCCAGCATTTT. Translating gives CSASWGANQPQHF.

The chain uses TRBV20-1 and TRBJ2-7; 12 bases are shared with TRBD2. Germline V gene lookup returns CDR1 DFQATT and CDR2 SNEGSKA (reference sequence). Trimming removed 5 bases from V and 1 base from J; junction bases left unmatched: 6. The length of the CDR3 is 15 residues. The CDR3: CSAGGLAGTSYEQYF. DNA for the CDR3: TGCAGTGCTGGGGGACTAGCGGGCACGTCCTACGAGCAGTACTTC.

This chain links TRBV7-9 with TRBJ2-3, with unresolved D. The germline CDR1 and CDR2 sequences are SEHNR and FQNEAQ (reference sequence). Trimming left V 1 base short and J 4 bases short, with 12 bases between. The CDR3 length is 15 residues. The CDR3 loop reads CASSLGLGSADTQYF. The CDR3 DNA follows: TGTGCCAGCAGCTTAGGTCTGGGGTCCGCAGATACGCAGTATTTT. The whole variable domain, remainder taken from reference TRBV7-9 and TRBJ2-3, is DTGVSQNPRHKITKRGQNVTFRCDPISEHNRLYWYRQTLGQGPEFLTYFQNEAQLEKSRLLSDRFSAERPKGSFSTLEIQRTEQGDSAMYLCASSLGLGSADTQYFGPGTRLTVL.

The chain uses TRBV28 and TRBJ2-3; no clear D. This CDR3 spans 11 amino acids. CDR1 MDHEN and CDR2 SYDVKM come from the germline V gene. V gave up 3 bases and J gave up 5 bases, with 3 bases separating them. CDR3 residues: CASSFLDTQYF. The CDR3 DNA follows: TGTGCCAGCAGTTTTTTAGATACGCAGTATTTT.

CDR3: CASSLSRTGSGGNTIYF. Here the CDR3 DNA reads TGTGCCAGCAGCTTATCCCGGACAGGGTCCGGTGGAAACACCATATATTTT. This chain joins TRBV7-2 and TRBJ1-3, with 8 nucleotides matching TRBD1. Trimming took 2 bases from V and 3 from J; bases not matched to a gene: 9. Germline assignment: CDR1 SGHTA and CDR2 FQGNSA. The CDR3 contains 17 residues.

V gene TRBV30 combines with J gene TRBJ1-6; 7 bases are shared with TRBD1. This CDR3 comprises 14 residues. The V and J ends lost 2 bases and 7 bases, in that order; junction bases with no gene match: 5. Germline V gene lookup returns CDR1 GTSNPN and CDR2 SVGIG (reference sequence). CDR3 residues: CAWSTGTENSPLHF. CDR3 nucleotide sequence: TGTGCCTGGAGTACCGGGACAGAAAATTCACCCCTCCACTTT.

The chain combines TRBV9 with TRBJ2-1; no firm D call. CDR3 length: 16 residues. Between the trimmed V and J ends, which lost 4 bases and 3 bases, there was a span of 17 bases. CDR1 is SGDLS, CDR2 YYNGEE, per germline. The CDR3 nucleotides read TGTGCCAGCAGCCCCTCAGTAGTGACCGTCTACAATGAGCAGTTCTTC. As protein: CASSPSVVTVYNEQFF. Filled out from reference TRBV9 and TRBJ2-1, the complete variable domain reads DSGVTQTPKHLITATGQRVTLRCSPRSGDLSVYWYQQSLDQGLQFLIQYYNGEERAKGNILERFSAQQFPDLHSELNLSSLELGDSALYFCASSPSVVTVYNEQFFGPGTRLTVL.

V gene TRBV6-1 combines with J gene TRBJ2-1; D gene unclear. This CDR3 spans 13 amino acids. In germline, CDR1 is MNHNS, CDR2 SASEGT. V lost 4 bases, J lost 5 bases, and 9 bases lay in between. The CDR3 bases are TGTGCCAGCAGTGTTCAGCAGAACAATGAGCAGTTCTTC. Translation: CASSVQQNNEQFF.

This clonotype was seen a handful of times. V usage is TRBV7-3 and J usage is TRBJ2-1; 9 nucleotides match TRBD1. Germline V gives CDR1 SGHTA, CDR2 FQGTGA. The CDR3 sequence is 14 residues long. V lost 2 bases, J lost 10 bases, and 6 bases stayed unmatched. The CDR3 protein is CASSLGGQGGEQFF. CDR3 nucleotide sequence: TGTGCCAGCAGCTTAGGGGGACAGGGAGGAGAGCAGTTCTTC. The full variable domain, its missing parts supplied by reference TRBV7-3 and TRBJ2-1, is GAGVSQTPSNKVTEKGKYVELRCDPISGHTALYWYRQSLGQGPEFLIYFQGTGAADDSGLPNDRFFAVRPEGSVSTLKIQRTERGDSAVYLCASSLGGQGGEQFFGPGTRLTVL.

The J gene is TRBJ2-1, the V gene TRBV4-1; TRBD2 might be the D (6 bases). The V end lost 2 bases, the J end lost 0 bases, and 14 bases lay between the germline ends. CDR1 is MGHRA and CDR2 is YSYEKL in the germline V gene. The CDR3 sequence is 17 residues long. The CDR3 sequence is CASSQPWQGGSYNEQFF. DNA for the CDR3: TGCGCCAGCAGCCAACCTTGGCAGGGAGGCTCCTACAATGAGCAGTTCTTC.

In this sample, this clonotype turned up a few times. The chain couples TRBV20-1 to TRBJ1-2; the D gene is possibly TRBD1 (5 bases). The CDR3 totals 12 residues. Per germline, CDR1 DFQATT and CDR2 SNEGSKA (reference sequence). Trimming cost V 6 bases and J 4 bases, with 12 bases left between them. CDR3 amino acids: CSAKDTSYGYTF. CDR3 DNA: TGCAGTGCCAAGGACACCTCCTATGGCTACACCTTC.

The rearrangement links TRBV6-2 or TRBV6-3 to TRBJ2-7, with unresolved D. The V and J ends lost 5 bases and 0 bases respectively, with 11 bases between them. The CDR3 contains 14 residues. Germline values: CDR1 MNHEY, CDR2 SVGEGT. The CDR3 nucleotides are TGTGCCAGCAGTCTCCGTCAGAGCTCCTACGAGCAGTACTTC. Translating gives CASSLRQSSYEQYF.

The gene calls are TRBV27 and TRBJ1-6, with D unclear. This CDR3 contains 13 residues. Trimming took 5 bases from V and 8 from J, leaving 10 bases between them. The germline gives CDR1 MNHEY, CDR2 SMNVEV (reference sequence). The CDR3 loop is CASSKRRDSPLHF. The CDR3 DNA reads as TGTGCCAGCAGTAAACGGAGGGATTCACCCCTCCACTTT.